Detailed here is one T cell receptor beta chain. Its binding antigen is unknown. There are no base qualities to consult, and no much larger clone falls within one base. The data were taken from a study of shared clonotypes between healthy human individuals (dated by TCRdb to 2018 to 2021). For the study in its entirety: A few men and two women, aged 18 to 49 years, made up the cohort. Different laboratories and diverse techniques were used to prepare libraries and sequence TCR repertoires, to increase sequencing depth and limit assay-specific biases. Leukapheresis yielded between about 0.85 and 10 billion PBMCs per donor. Blood TCR repertoires of five healthy adults were deeply sequenced to estimate repertoire size and the extent of clonotype sharing between individuals. For each donor, CD4 naive and CD4 memory were each run on three plates, CD8 naive on two plates, and CD8 memory on one plate.

Here is what the overall study found, with its caveats: Pairwise subsampling indicated that sequencing depth was expected to affect the degree of clonotype sharing among donors. Estimated clonotype richness was generally larger for naive than for memory subsets. Incomplete sequencing was indicated by rarefaction of sorted-subset datasets, despite the large sequencing depth. Only blood was sampled, and tissue TCR repertoires likely differ from those in blood. When a few donors were compared, the shared fraction of clonotypes was around 5% for naive CD4, 3.5% for naive CD8, more than 2% for memory CD4, and 0.35% to 0.5% for memory CD8. Because the study included only a small number of donors, the genetic and exposure-history diversity represented was limited. Clonotypes shared by all four sorted-subset donors showed higher generation probabilities than non-shared clonotypes.

CD8 naive samples consisted of CD45RO-negative cells that were positively selected for CCR7, yielding a CD45RA+CCR7+ population without TemRA cells. Healthy HIV-negative adults with no recently reported acute infections or vaccinations were included as donors. Every donor was a Caucasian adult residing in Nashville, Tennessee, USA. Blood was collected by leukapheresis, and PBMCs were isolated by Ficoll-Histopaque density gradient centrifugation and then cryopreserved in liquid nitrogen vapor phase. Purity and quantity of every magnetically sorted T cell population were checked by analytical flow cytometry. Each sorted fraction had its genomic DNA isolated and then quantified by UV absorbance on a Nanodrop 2000c. Per the germline V gene, MDHEN is the CDR1 and SYDVKM is the CDR2. Inclusive of the bounding cysteine and phenylalanine, the CDR3 is 14 residues long. The entry retains the CDR3 DNA only, 42 bases that are in frame from base 1. The germline ends are 12 bases apart after V is trimmed by 6 bases and J by 3 bases.

Using the deep immunoSEQ assay, TCR CDR3 regions were amplified from genomic DNA by multiplex PCR. Extracted genomic DNA from each cell subset was distributed evenly across all wells of several immunoSEQ 96-well plates, and each plate was treated as a replicate. Each replicate PCR for sorted subsets received about 200 ng genomic DNA, equal to tens of thousands of T cell genomes. The purified libraries were quantified using a Qubit 3.0 fluorometer, sized with a Bioanalyzer 2100, and then quantified again using the KAPA Library Quantification kit. Every immunoSEQ 96-well plate was sequenced on a dedicated single-read 150-cycle Illumina NextSeq 550 flow cell. The study's own analysis went as follows. Because only junctional sequences without quality scores were contained in the immunoSEQ output, filtering matching that applied to full-length reads could not be performed. To assign V/J genes and CDR3, sequences were annotated using PyIR, a Python wrapper for IgBLAST v1.9, with IMGT germline references. Any read was removed if the V/J assignment was weak (E-value above 1e-6), the CDR3 was missing, or the read contained stop codons, out-of-frame junctions, or ambiguous translated residues. V3J clonotypes were defined as sequences sharing an identical inferred V gene, J gene, and CDR3 amino acid sequence. To compute the percentage overlap between repertoires, the number of shared unique clonotypes was divided by the size of the smaller repertoire. Richness of each repertoire was evaluated using RTK rarefaction, the Chao1 estimator, and Recon v2.1 estimates of unobserved clonotypes. Generation probabilities were computed with OLGA for all TCRbeta clonotypes obtained by the gDNA method from several donors. TCRdb obtained this table from immuneACCESS and retained in-frame rearrangements with V and J assigned. These tables miss some clones; where compared with another copy, unresolved V genes account for less than half of the shortfall, and the remainder is unexplained. V, J and clone size were drawn from that table, and D and trimming were deduced from the DNA. For this sample there are millions of clones; just over 90% appear just once. The ten most abundant clones make up under 2% of the sample.

Specimen: naive CD8+ T cells from PBMCs. The meaning of the sample's cell subset or site label: CD45RA+CCR7+. The TCR sequence derives from a man between 18 and 29 years old in good health. Some clones in this sample may be carry-over from other donors' samples. The rearrangement combines TRBV28 with TRBJ2-1, with TRBD2 as a weak D call on 6 bases. The CDR3 corresponds to CASSEQTSYNEQFF. The nucleotide sequence is given as TGTGCCAGCAGCGAACAGACTAGCTACAATGAGCAGTTCTTC.